These 9 T cell receptor beta chains came from one sample sequenced in a study of PD-1 blockade in classical Hodgkin lymphoma. No patient escaped relapse after autologous stem cell transplantation, and brentuximab vedotin exposure varied. After thawing, PBMCs were subjected to magnetic negative selection to isolate CD8+ T cells. Libraries were prepared by immunoSEQ multiplex PCR; TCRdb keeps only in-frame clonotypes and omits some of them. The profile shows roughly 28,000 clones, about 86% of them singletons. The material sequenced was CD8+ T cells from blood, taken at baseline. These receptors all stem from a human donor with classical Hodgkin lymphoma.

The CDR3 bases are TGTGCCAGCAGTACCGGGCCACCTACCCAGTACTTC. Encoded protein: CASSTGPPTQYF. The rearrangement joins TRBV5-4 to TRBJ2-5, with D unresolved. V lost 5 bases and J 8 bases, leaving 13 bases between the germline ends. The germline V gene has CDR1 SGHNT and CDR2 YYREEE (reference sequence). The CDR3 contains 12 residues.

This clone has only a few counts. The CDR3 loop is CASSAGGLNGYTF. The CDR3 DNA reads as TGTGCCAGCAGTGCAGGGGGGCTAAATGGCTACACCTTC. The V and J genes are TRBV6-1 and TRBJ1-2; 7 nucleotides match TRBD1. Per the germline V gene, CDR1 is MNHNS and CDR2 is SASEGT. The CDR3 has 13 residues. After removal of 4 bases from V and 6 bases from J, the junction contained 5 bases not matched to a gene.

The V and J genes are TRBV9 and TRBJ2-1; D call uncertain. This CDR3 has 14 residues. Germline-derived CDR1 and CDR2 are SGDLS and YYNGEE. Deletions cut 0 bases from V and 5 bases from J, with 9 bases between. The CDR3 spells CASSVDGSDNEQFF. CDR3 DNA sequence: TGTGCCAGCAGCGTAGACGGCAGCGACAATGAGCAGTTCTTC.

The chain is built from TRBV4-1 and TRBJ1-2; D perhaps matches TRBD1 (6 bases). Deletions cut 1 base from V and 8 bases from J, with 11 bases between. This CDR3 is built from 13 residues. Per the germline V gene, CDR1 is MGHRA and CDR2 is YSYEKL. CDR3 coding DNA: TGCGCCAGCAGCCAAGGAGGGGGGGTCGGCTACACCTTC. This gives the protein CASSQGGGVGYTF.

The chain carries TRBV5-4 and TRBJ1-2; D is unresolved. Trimming took off 3 bases at V and 4 bases at J, with 16 bases between the two ends. The length of the CDR3 is 15 residues. The germline V gene encodes CDR1 SGHNT and CDR2 YYREEE (reference sequence). DNA for the CDR3: TGTGCCAGCAGCTCTTCAGGTTCCGCTCTCTATGGCTACACCTTC. Translation: CASSSSGSALYGYTF. Full variable domain (rest looked up from reference TRBV5-4 and TRBJ1-2): ETGVTQSPTHLIKTRGQQVTLRCSSQSGHNTVSWYQQALGQGPQFIFQYYREEENGRGNFPPRFSGLQFPNYSSELNVNALELDDSALYLCASSSSGSALYGYTFGSGTRLTVV.

This clone was seen a few times. The chain has TRBV7-9 and TRBJ2-7, with no clear D. This CDR3 comprises 13 residues. Deletions cut 1 base from V and 6 bases from J, with 10 bases between. Germline lookup yields CDR1 SEHNR and CDR2 FQNEAQ (reference sequence). CDR3 residues: CASSLVSGAEQYF. CDR3 bases: TGTGCCAGCAGCTTAGTATCGGGCGCCGAGCAGTACTTC.

The V call is TRBV27, the J call TRBJ2-5, with 12 bases fitting TRBD2. This CDR3 comprises 15 residues. CDR1 MNHEY and CDR2 SMNVEV come from the germline V gene (reference sequence). V shed 4 bases, J shed 4 bases, and the junction held 4 bases outside the gene matches. CDR3 DNA sequence: TGTGCCAGCAGTTCAGGGGGACTAGCGGGAGAGACCCAGTACTTC. Translated: CASSSGGLAGETQYF.

The CDR3 nucleotides read TGTGCCAGCAGTTACCCCGGTGGGGCGTATGGCTACACCTTC. Encoded protein: CASSYPGGAYGYTF. The genes are TRBV28 and TRBJ1-2, with D perhaps matching TRBD1 (5 bases). Germline assignment: CDR1 MDHEN and CDR2 SYDVKM. With 4 bases removed from V and 5 bases from J, the gap between germline ends came to 14 bases. This CDR3 contains 14 residues.

V gene TRBV9 combines with J gene TRBJ2-1, with no clear D. Trimming cost V 0 bases and J 5 bases, with 3 bases left between them. Per the germline V gene, CDR1 is SGDLS and CDR2 is YYNGEE. This CDR3 has 12 residues. The CDR3 region is CASSVANNEQFF. CDR3 DNA sequence: TGTGCCAGCAGCGTAGCGAACAATGAGCAGTTCTTC.